This T cell receptor beta chain was recorded in a study of T cell clonality in common variable immunodeficiency. Libraries were prepared by immunoSEQ multiplex PCR; TCRdb keeps only in-frame clonotypes and omits some of them. Sampling found some 33,000 clones, none seen once. This CDR3 has 18 residues. Trimming took off 3 bases at V and 0 bases at J, with 18 bases between the two ends. This clone was observed many times. The sequence runs out 3 residues before the end of the CDR3; the remainder is reconstructed from the germline J gene. V usage is TRBV12-3 or TRBV12-4 and J usage is TRBJ2-1; D is unclear. The sequence came from a person between 18 and 70 years old in good health. Sequenced sample: peripheral blood mononuclear cells. The CDR3 bases that were read are TGTGCCAGCAGTTTCCTTACCACGGTCCTATTCTCCTACAATGAG. Translating gives CASSFLTTVLFSYNE. The CDR3 in its entirety is CASSFLTTVLFSYNEQFF.